This TCR beta chain was sequenced during a study of cytomegalovirus exposure and HLA in healthy donors. PCR involved 60 Vbeta and 13 Jbeta primers. The method was immunoSEQ multiplex PCR; TCRdb's version includes in-frame clones alone and lacks a portion of them. The listing contains some 110,000 clones. Sequenced input: PBMCs. This receptor was taken from a young man in good health and CMV-seronegative.

This CDR3 reads CASSPAGTGLEQYF. The CDR3 DNA reads as TGTGCCAGCAGCCCGGCGGGGACAGGTCTCGAGCAGTACTTC. This chain connects TRBV4-2 to TRBJ2-5; 8 bases are a match to TRBD1. The last part of the DNA fits TRBJ2-7 better; the J call may be wrong. Germline V lookup: CDR1 LGHNA, CDR2 YNFKEQ. This CDR3 region has 14 residues.